What follows is one T cell receptor (beta chain) and its context. In the source study's methods: Estimates of nucleated cell counts were drawn from the amplification of reference gene primers. Repertoires were generated with immunoSEQ multiplex PCR, while TCRdb's copy carries only in-frame clones and drops some. Clone size and the V and J calls come from that table; the DNA yielded D and trimming. This repertoire shows 95,000 to 150,000 clones, 55% to 75% found once; its top ten account for 2.2%. Looked up from germline, CDR1 is SGHRS and CDR2 is YFSETQ. There are 15 residues in the CDR3. J lost 6 bases, V lost 0 bases, and 2 bases had no gene match. These data originate in a study of blood T cell repertoires in COVID-19. Study as a whole: Sources were T cells, B-cell-depleted T cells, or PBMCs; the material itself was cDNA or gDNA.

The J gene is TRBJ2-1, the V gene TRBV5-1; TRBD1 matches 11 bases. The sequencing input was peripheral blood. The receptor comes from a woman aged 65 to 85 with acute or convalescent COVID-19. CDR3 sequence (DNA): TGCGCCAGCAGCTTGGAGGGACAGGGGGTCAATGAGCAGTTCTTC. Its translation: CASSLEGQGVNEQFF.